This is a list of T cell receptor beta chains from one sample in a study of cytomegalovirus exposure and HLA in healthy donors. Sequencing used immunoSEQ multiplex PCR; TCRdb keeps in-frame clones, though not all of them. The data contain 150,000 to 200,000 clones, 75% of them singletons. Source material: PBMCs. Source of these receptors: a woman aged 40 to 50 in good health and CMV-seropositive. Both conserved end residues are trimmed from each CDR3. Each record gives: CDR3 protein, J gene, V gene.

cdr3_aa: ASSRLAVTYNEQF; j_call: TRBJ2-1; v_call: TRBV5-4
cdr3_aa: ASSPRDFGQY; j_call: TRBJ2-7; v_call: TRBV18
cdr3_aa: ASSRQGYEQY; j_call: TRBJ2-7; v_call: TRBV27
cdr3_aa: ASSSDWGGRNTDTQY; j_call: TRBJ2-3; v_call: TRBV5-1
cdr3_aa: SSSLSGSWTGGNGNTIY; j_call: TRBJ1-3; v_call: TRBV7-9
cdr3_aa: ASSLNSPVSTEQF; j_call: TRBJ2-1; v_call: TRBV7-3
cdr3_aa: ASSPSGTGNGYT; j_call: TRBJ1-2; v_call: TRBV18
cdr3_aa: ASRNQGSSNQPQH; j_call: TRBJ1-5; v_call: TRBV6-1
cdr3_aa: ASKLPSYNEQF; j_call: TRBJ2-1; v_call: TRBV5-1
cdr3_aa: ASGTTLAGFITDTQY; j_call: TRBJ2-3; v_call: TRBV12-5
cdr3_aa: ASIILAGSTDTQY; j_call: TRBJ2-3; v_call: TRBV14
cdr3_aa: ASSLSGTGLQPQH; j_call: TRBJ1-5; v_call: TRBV5-1
cdr3_aa: ASSETADYGYT; j_call: TRBJ1-2; v_call: TRBV25-1
cdr3_aa: SSSLGLATYEQY; j_call: TRBJ2-7; v_call: TRBV7-9
cdr3_aa: ASNTRGLGDYGYT; j_call: TRBJ1-2; v_call: TRBV28
cdr3_aa: ASTGADTQY; j_call: TRBJ2-3; v_call: TRBV7-2